The rows below give T cell receptor beta chains drawn from one sample of a study of blood T cell repertoires in COVID-19. Profiled with immunoSEQ multiplex PCR; TCRdb holds only in-frame clones, not every one. Among about 200,000 clones listed, roughly 78% were seen once. The sample taken for sequencing was peripheral blood. The origin of the receptors is a woman aged 35 to 49 with acute or convalescent COVID-19. The CDR3 runs from the conserved cysteine through the conserved F or W. A D gene is named only where the DNA matches it firmly. Clone size appears in some rows only: once, few, many, or a class for an expanded clone.

>-|TRBV20-1|TRBJ1-1|-
CSASGIVQGNTEAFF
TGCAGTGCTAGTGGGATCGTGCAGGGGAACACTGAAGCTTTCTTT
>-|TRBV6-1|TRBJ1-2|-
CASSEGGRYGYTF
TGTGCCAGCAGTGAAGGGGGCCGCTATGGCTACACCTTC
>few|TRBV12-5|TRBJ1-5|TRBD1
CASGFPGRGVNQPQHF
TGTGCTAGTGGTTTTCCCGGCAGGGGGGTCAATCAGCCCCAGCATTTT
>-|TRBV18|TRBJ2-5|-
CASSPESFNGQETQYF
TGTGCCAGCTCACCAGAAAGCTTCAACGGGCAAGAGACCCAGTACTTC
>-|TRBV24-1|TRBJ2-3|TRBD2
CATKLRGEIHTDTQYF
TGTGCCACCAAACTACGGGGGGAAATCCACACAGATACGCAGTATTTT
>-|TRBV14|TRBJ2-1|TRBD2
CASSQDMETSGRASYSSSYNEQFF
TGTGCCAGCAGCCAAGATATGGAGACTAGCGGGAGGGCCTCGTATTCAAGCTCCTACAATGAGCAGTTCTTC
>-|TRBV12-5|TRBJ1-2|-
CASGLWGDGYTF
TGTGCTAGTGGTTTGTGGGGGGATGGCTACACCTTC
>-|TRBV30|TRBJ2-3|-
CAWSVPLSGSSTDTQYF
TGTGCCTGGAGTGTACCCCTATCAGGATCTAGCACAGATACGCAGTATTTT
>-|TRBV6-5|TRBJ2-2|TRBD2
CASSPRGAGELFF
TGTGCCAGCAGCCCCCGGGGGGCCGGGGAGCTGTTTTTT
>-|TRBV10-1|TRBJ2-1|TRBD1
CASSGTGLTFSSYNEQFF
TGCGCCAGCAGTGGGACAGGGCTTACTTTTAGCTCCTACAATGAGCAGTTCTTC
>-|TRBV18|TRBJ1-1|TRBD1
CASSHQTTGGSEAFF
TGTGCCAGCTCACACCAAACGACAGGGGGCTCTGAAGCTTTCTTT